This T cell receptor beta chain was recovered during a study of blood T cells in healthy people across ages. Study-wide context: For every two T cells, template switching captured about one barcoded beta molecule. Overall study findings and caveats: Strong correlation existed between TCR beta diversity and naive T cell percentage.

CDR3 length: 17 residues. V gave up 10 bases and J gave up 0 bases, with 22 bases separating them. The germline V gene encodes CDR1 MDHEN and CDR2 SYDVKM. This clonotype came up a few times. What it binds is unknown. Next came a second PCR, run for about 6 to 12 cycles, which used a sample-barcoded 5' primer along with a J-beta primer mix. The yield of each sample was at least 2.5 million CDR3-containing paired-end reads. Each CDR3 protein gets one entry after TCRdb re-called the 5' RACE reads with MiXCR. The table includes around 1,500,000 distinct CDR3 sequences, around 39% detected once. Extraction yielded at least 6 micrograms of total RNA per sample.

This rearrangement joins TRBV28 to TRBJ2-1; D is perhaps TRBD1 (6 bases). Sequences were obtained from blood. The TCR sequence derives from a woman under 30 in good health. The CDR3 is CATKAGAGTYSYNEQFF. In DNA form, the CDR3 reads TGTGCCACCAAAGCCGGGGCCGGGACATACTCCTACAATGAGCAGTTCTTC.